The T cell receptor (beta chain) under discussion was sequenced for a study of T cell responses to AZD1222 COVID-19 vaccine. Clones were read by immunoSEQ multiplex PCR, and TCRdb kept only the in-frame ones, dropping some. Of roughly 150,000 clones in the sample, 70% to 90% were seen once. With V trimmed by 6 bases and J by 9 bases, 9 bases remained unmatched. The germline CDR1 and CDR2 sequences are LGHNT and FRNRAP. The length of the CDR3 is 14 residues. J is TRBJ2-1 and V is TRBV12-5; the match to TRBD2 covers 9 bases. This sequence was found in an adult in good health. The sequencing used peripheral blood, collected on day 0 of MenACWY control vaccination. The CDR3 region has the DNA TGTGCTAGTGGCTACGGGACTAGCAGTACTGAGCAGTTCTTC. Translated, it gives CASGYGTSSTEQFF.